This paragraph reports one TCR beta chain. The CDR3 is 14 amino acids. V lost 2 bases to trimming and J lost 4 bases, with 9 bases between them. The germline V gene has CDR1 MDHEN and CDR2 SYDVKM. Original handling: Amplification with reference gene primers provided the estimates of nucleated cell counts. Libraries were prepared by immunoSEQ multiplex PCR; TCRdb keeps only in-frame clonotypes and omits some of them. V, J and clone size derive from that table, while D and trimming were established from the DNA sequence. Here the sample spans around 270,000 clones, 84% being singletons. This sample stems from a study of blood T cell repertoires in COVID-19.

This clonotype was obtained from a woman between 35 and 50 years old who had recovered from COVID-19. The rearrangement links TRBV28 to TRBJ2-1; no reliable D call. Sequenced: peripheral blood. Written as DNA, the CDR3 is TGTGCCAGCAGTTTACGCGGATCATACAATGAGCAGTTCTTC. It encodes CASSLRGSYNEQFF.